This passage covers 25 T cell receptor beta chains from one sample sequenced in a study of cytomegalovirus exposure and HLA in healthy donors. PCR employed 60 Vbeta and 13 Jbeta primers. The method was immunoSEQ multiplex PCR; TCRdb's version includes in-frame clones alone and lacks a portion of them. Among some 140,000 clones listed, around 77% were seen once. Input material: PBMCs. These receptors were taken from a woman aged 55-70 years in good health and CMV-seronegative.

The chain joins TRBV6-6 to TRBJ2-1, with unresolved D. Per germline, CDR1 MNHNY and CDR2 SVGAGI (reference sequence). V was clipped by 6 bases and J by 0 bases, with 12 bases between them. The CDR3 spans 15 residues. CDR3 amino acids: CASRLRESSYNEQFF. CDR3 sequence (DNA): TGTGCCAGCAGGTTGAGAGAGAGCTCCTACAATGAGCAGTTCTTC.

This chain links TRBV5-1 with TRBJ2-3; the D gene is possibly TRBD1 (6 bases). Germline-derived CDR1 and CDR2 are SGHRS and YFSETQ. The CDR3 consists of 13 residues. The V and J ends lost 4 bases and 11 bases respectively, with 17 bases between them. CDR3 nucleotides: TGCGCCAGCAGCCAAAGGACGGAAGGGGGGCAGTATTTT. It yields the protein CASSQRTEGGQYF.

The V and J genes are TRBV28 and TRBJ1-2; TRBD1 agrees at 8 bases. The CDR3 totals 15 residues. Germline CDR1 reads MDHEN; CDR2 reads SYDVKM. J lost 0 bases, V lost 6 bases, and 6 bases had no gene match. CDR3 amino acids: CASRPRTGTNYGYTF. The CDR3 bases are TGTGCCAGCAGACCCCGGACAGGGACTAACTATGGCTACACCTTC.

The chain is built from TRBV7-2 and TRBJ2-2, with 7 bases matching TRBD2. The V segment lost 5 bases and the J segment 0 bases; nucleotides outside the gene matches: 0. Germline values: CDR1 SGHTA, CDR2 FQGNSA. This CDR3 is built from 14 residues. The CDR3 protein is CASSRGANTGELFF. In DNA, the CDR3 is TGTGCCAGCAGCCGGGGGGCGAACACCGGGGAGCTGTTTTTT.

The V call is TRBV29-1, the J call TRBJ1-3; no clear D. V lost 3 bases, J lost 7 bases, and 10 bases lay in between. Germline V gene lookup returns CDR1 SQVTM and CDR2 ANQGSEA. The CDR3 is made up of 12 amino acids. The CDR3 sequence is CSVESGGNTIYF. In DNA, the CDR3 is TGCAGCGTTGAGTCAGGAGGGAACACCATATATTTT.

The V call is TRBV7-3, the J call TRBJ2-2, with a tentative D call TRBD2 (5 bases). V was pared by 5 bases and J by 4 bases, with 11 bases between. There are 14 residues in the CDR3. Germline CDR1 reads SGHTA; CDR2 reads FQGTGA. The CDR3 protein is CASSAGKSTGELFF. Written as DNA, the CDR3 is TGTGCCAGCAGCGCCGGGAAGAGCACCGGGGAGCTGTTTTTT. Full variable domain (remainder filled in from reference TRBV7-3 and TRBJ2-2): GAGVSQTPSNKVTEKGKYVELRCDPISGHTALYWYRQSLGQGPEFLIYFQGTGAADDSGLPNDRFFAVRPEGSVSTLKIQRTERGDSAVYLCASSAGKSTGELFFGEGSRLTVL.

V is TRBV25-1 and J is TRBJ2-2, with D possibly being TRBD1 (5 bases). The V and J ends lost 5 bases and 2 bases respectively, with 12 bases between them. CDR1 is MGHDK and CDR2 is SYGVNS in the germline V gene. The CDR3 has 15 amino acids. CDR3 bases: TGTGCCAGCAGTCCTCACAGGACCAACACCGGGGAGCTGTTTTTT. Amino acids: CASSPHRTNTGELFF.

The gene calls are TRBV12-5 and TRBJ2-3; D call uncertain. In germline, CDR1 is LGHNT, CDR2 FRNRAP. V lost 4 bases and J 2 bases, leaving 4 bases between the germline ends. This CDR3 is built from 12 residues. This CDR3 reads CASGSSTDTQYF. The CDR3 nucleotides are TGTGCTAGTGGTTCCTCCACAGATACGCAGTATTTT.

The DNA for the CDR3 is TGTGCCAGCAGCCCCCGGGCAGGGGGCGGACGGAACACTGAAGCTTTCTTT. This gives the protein CASSPRAGGGRNTEAFF. The rearrangement uses TRBV9 and TRBJ1-1; the match to TRBD1 covers 8 bases. Germline-derived CDR1 and CDR2 are SGDLS and YYNGEE. V dropped 4 bases and J dropped 1; count of bases not matched to a gene: 12. The CDR3 spans 17 residues. The full variable domain, with the rest looked up from reference TRBV9 and TRBJ1-1, is DSGVTQTPKHLITATGQRVTLRCSPRSGDLSVYWYQQSLDQGLQFLIQYYNGEERAKGNILERFSAQQFPDLHSELNLSSLELGDSALYFCASSPRAGGGRNTEAFFGQGTRLTVV.

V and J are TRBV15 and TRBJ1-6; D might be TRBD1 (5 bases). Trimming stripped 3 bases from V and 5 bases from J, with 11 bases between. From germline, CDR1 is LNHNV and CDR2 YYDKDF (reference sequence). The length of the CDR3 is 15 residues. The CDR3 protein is CATSSVRVNNSPLHF. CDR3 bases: TGTGCCACCAGCAGTGTCAGGGTGAATAATTCACCCCTCCACTTT.

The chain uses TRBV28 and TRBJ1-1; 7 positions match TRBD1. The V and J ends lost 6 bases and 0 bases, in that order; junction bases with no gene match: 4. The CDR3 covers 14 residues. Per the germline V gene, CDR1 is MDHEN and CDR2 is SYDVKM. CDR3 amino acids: CASRGGQLNTEAFF. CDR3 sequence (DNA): TGTGCCAGCAGAGGGGGACAGCTGAACACTGAAGCTTTCTTT.

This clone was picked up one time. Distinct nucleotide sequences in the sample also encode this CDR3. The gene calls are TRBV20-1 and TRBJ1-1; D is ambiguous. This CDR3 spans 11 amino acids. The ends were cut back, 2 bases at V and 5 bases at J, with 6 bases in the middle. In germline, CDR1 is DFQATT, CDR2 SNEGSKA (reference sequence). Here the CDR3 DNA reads TGCAGTGCTAGACCCGGTACTGAAGCTTTCTTT. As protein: CSARPGTEAFF.

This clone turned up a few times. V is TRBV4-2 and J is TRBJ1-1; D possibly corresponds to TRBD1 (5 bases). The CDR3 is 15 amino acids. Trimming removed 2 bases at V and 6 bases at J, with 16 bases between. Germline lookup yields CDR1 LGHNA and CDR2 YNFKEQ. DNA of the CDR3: TGTGCCAGCAGCCAACAATGGGGCGAATCGGCTGAAGCTTTCTTT. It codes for CASSQQWGESAEAFF.

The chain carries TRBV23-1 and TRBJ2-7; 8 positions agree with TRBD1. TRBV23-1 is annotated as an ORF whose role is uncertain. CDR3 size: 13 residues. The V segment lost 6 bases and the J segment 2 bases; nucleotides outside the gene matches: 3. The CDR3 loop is CASRGTGPYEQYF. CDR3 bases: TGCGCCAGCAGAGGGACAGGCCCCTACGAGCAGTACTTC.

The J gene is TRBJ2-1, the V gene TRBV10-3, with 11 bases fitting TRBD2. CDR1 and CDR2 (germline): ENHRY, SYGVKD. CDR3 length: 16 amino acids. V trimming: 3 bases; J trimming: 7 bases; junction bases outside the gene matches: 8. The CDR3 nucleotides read TGTGCCATCAGTGATATTAGCGGGGGGGCCCGGAATGAGCAGTTCTTC. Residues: CAISDISGGARNEQFF.

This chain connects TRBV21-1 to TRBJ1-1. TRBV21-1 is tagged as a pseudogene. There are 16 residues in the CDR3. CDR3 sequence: CASSKGRKEGWTEAFF. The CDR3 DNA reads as TGTGCCAGCAGCAAAGGACGGAAGGAGGGCTGGACTGAAGCTTTCTTT.

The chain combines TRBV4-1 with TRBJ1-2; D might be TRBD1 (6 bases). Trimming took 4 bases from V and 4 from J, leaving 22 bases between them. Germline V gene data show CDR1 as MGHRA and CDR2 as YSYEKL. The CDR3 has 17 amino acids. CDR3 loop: CASSREQGPTITYGYTF. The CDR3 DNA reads TGCGCCAGCAGCCGAGAACAGGGCCCTACTATAACCTATGGCTACACCTTC.

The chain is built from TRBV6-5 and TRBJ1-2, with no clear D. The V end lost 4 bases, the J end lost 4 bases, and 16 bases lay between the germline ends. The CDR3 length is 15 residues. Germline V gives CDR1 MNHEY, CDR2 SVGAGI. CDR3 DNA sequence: TGTGCCAGCAGTTCTCCTGGCTCAGGTCTCTATGGCTACACCTTC. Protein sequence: CASSSPGSGLYGYTF.

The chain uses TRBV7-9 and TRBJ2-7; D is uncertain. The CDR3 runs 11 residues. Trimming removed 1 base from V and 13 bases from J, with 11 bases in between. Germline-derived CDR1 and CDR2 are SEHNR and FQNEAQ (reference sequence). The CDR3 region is CASSLGNLNYF. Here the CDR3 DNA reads TGTGCCAGCAGCTTAGGTAACCTAAACTACTTC.

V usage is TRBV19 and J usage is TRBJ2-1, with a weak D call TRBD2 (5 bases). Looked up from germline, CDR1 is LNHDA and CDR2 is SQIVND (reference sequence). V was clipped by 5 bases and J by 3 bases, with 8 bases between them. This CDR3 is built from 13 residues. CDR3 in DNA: TGTGCCAGTAGTGGGAGTGGCTACAATGAGCAGTTCTTC. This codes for CASSGSGYNEQFF.

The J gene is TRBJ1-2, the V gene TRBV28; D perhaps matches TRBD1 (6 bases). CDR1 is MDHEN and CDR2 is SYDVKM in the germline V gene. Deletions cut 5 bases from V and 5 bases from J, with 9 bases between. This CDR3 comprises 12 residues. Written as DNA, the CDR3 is TGTGCCAGCAGTCCAGGGGTATATGGCTACACCTTC. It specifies CASSPGVYGYTF.

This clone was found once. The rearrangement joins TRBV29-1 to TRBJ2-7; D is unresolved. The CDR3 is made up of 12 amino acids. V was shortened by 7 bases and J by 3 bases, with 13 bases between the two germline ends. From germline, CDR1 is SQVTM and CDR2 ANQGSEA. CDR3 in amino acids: CSATSSVYEQYF. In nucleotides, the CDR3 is TGCAGCGCGACTTCTTCGGTCTACGAGCAGTACTTC.

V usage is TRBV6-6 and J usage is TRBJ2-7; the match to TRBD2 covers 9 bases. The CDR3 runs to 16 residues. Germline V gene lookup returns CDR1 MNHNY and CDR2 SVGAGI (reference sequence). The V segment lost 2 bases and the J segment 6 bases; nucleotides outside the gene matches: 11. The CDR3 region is CASSYGATGLAVEQYF. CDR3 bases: TGTGCCAGCAGTTACGGTGCTACGGGACTAGCTGTCGAGCAGTACTTC.

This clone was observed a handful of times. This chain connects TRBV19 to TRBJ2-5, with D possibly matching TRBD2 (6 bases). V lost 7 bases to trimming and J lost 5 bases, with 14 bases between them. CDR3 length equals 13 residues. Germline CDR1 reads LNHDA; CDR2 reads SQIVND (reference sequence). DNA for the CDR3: TGTGCCAGTAATCCCGCGGAGGGGGAGACCCAGTACTTC. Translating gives CASNPAEGETQYF. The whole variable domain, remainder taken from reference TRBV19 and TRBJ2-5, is DGGITQSPKYLFRKEGQNVTLSCEQNLNHDAMYWYRQDPGQGLRLIYYSQIVNDFQKGDIAEGYSVSREKKESFPLTVTSAQKNPTAFYLCASNPAEGETQYFGPGTRLLVL.

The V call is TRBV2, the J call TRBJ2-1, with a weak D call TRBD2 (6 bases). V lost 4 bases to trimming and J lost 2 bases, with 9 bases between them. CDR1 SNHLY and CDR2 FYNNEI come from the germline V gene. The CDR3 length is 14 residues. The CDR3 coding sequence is TGTGCCAGCAGTGGGCGGACTACCTACAATGAGCAGTTCTTC. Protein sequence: CASSGRTTYNEQFF.